This T cell receptor (beta chain) is drawn from a study of blood T cell repertoires in COVID-19. On the study more broadly: Acute and convalescent COVID-19 specimens originated in the United States, Italy and Spain. The analysed material was cDNA or gDNA that came from T cells, B-cell-depleted T cells, or PBMCs.

Original analysis: Reference gene primer amplification in the assay estimated nucleated cell counts. The data were produced by immunoSEQ multiplex PCR, yet TCRdb's version contains in-frame clones alone and is incomplete. V, J and clone size reflect that table, while D and trimming were determined from the DNA. The table shows 200,000 to 250,000 clones, with around 80% occurring only once. CDR1 MDHEN and CDR2 SYDVKM come from the germline V gene. This CDR3 has 12 residues. Trimming pared 11 bases from V and 1 base from J, leaving 8 bases between. The receptor was isolated from a woman of 80 years or more with active or convalescent COVID-19. This rearrangement joins TRBV28 to TRBJ2-2, with a tentative D call TRBD2 (6 bases). Sample: peripheral blood. CDR3 nucleotides: TGTGCCGGGGGACTGAACACCGGGGAGCTGTTTTTT. As protein: CAGGLNTGELFF.